A selection of T cell receptor beta chains follows, all from one sample in a study of blood T cell repertoires in COVID-19. This table comes from immunoSEQ multiplex PCR, and its TCRdb copy is limited to in-frame clones, with some not included. The repertoire holds tens of thousands of clones, with roughly 86% as singletons. The sequencing sample was made of peripheral blood. The receptor source for this set is a man in his forties with COVID-19, enrolled during active disease. Both conserved end residues are part of each CDR3. D genes are given only for firm matches. Where a row states a size, it is once, few, many or the class of an expanded clone; other rows omit it.

D gene	V gene	clone size	J gene	CDR3 DNA	CDR3 protein
.	TRBV7-5	.	TRBJ2-7	TGTGTCAGAAGCGCCGACTTGAGGGTAGCTCCGCACAATTACGAGGAGTACTTC	CVRSADLRVAPHNYEEYF
.	TRBV11-2	.	TRBJ1-4	TGTGCCAGCAGCAAGGGGGAAAAACTGTTTTTT	CASSKGEKLFF
TRBD1	TRBV5-1	.	TRBJ2-2	TGCGCCAGCAGCCCGGGACAGGAAACCGGGGAGCTGTTTTTT	CASSPGQETGELFF
.	TRBV11-2	.	TRBJ2-7	TGTGCCAGCAGCTACACCTCGGAGGGTCTTTGGTACTTC	CASSYTSEGLWYF
.	TRBV21-1	.	TRBJ1-2	TGTGCCAGCTGCCCTTGGGGCCTCGAAAGGTATGGCTACACCTTC	CASCPWGLERYGYTF
TRBD1	TRBV15	.	TRBJ1-2	TGTGCCACCAGCAGAAGGACAGGGGGATATGGCTACACCTTC	CATSRRTGGYGYTF
TRBD1	TRBV28	.	TRBJ1-1	TGTGCCGGCCGGACAGGGCTGAACACTGAAGCTTTCTTT	CAGRTGLNTEAFF
TRBD1	TRBV6-5	.	TRBJ2-2	TGTGCCAGCACGGTGGGACAGGGTGTCAACGGGGAGCTGTTTTTT	CASTVGQGVNGELFF
TRBD2	TRBV19	once	TRBJ2-3	TGTGCCAGTAGGCCCTGGACTAGCGGGGGGGCTGACACGCAGTATTTT	CASRPWTSGGADTQYF
.	TRBV6-1	.	TRBJ1-5	TGTGCCAGCAGTGAAGCTGGCCAGGGGATCCAGCCCCAGCATTTT	CASSEAGQGIQPQHF
.	TRBV19	.	TRBJ1-5	TGTGCCAGTAGCAGGGGTAGCAATCAGCCCCAGCATTTT	CASSRGSNQPQHF
TRBD1	TRBV19	.	TRBJ1-5	TGTGCCAGTAGTATGGGGGACAGACTTAGCAATCAGCCCCAGCATTTT	CASSMGDRLSNQPQHF
.	TRBV19	.	TRBJ2-1	TGTGCCAGTAGTATGATAGGAGGACACAATGAGCAGTTCTTC	CASSMIGGHNEQFF
TRBD2	TRBV5-1	.	TRBJ2-3	TGCGCCAGCCGCTCAGGCCCTAGCGGGGACTCGGGTACGCAGTATTTT	CASRSGPSGDSGTQYF
TRBD2	TRBV4-1	.	TRBJ2-5	TGCGCCAGCAGCCACTCCTCCGGCGGGGGGTCCCAAGAGACCCAGTACTTC	CASSHSSGGGSQETQYF
.	TRBV5-1	.	TRBJ1-3	TGCGCCAGCAGCTTCCGGGACTTTGGAAACACCATATATTTT	CASSFRDFGNTIYF
TRBD2	TRBV27	.	TRBJ2-3	TGTGCCAGCAGGCCAGCGGGGGAAACAGATACGCAGTATTTT	CASRPAGETDTQYF
.	TRBV7-9	few	TRBJ2-2	TGTGCCAGCAGCTCCGGACAGTTGAACACCGGGGAGCTGTTTTTT	CASSSGQLNTGELFF